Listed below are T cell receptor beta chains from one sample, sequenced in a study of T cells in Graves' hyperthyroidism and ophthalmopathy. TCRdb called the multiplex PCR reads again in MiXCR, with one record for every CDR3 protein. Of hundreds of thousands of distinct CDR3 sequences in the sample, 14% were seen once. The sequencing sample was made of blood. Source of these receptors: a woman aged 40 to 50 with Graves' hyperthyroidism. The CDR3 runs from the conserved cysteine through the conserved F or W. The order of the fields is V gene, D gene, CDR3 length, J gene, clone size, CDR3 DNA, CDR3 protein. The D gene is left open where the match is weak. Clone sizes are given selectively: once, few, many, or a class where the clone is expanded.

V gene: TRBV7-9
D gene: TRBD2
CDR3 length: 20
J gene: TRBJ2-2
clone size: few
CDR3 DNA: TGTGCCAGCACCAACCCCCCGGGGACTAGCGGATTTCGTGTCACCGGGGAGCTGTTTTTT
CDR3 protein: CASTNPPGTSGFRVTGELFF

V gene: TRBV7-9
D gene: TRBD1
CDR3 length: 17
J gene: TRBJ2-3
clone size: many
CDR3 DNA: TGTGCCAGCAGCTCCTGGGACAGGGATGAGGGCACAGATACGCAGTATTTT
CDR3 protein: CASSSWDRDEGTDTQYF

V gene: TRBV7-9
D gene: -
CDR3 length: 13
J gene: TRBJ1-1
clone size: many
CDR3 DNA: TGTGCCATTACATTGGGCAGCAACACTGAAGCTTTCTTT
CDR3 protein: CAITLGSNTEAFF

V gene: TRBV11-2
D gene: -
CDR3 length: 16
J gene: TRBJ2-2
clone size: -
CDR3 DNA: TGTGCCGGCAGCGGAATGACCGGAAGACAGACCGGGGAGCTGTTTTTT
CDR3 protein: CAGSGMTGRQTGELFF

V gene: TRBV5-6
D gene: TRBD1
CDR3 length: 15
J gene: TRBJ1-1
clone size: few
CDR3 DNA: TGTGCCAGCAGCCGGGCGGGACAGGGGGTCACTGAAGCTTTCTTT
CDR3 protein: CASSRAGQGVTEAFF

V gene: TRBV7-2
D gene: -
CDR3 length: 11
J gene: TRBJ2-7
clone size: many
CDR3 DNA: TGTGCCAGCAGCCCGATCTTAGAGCAGTACTTC
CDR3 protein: CASSPILEQYF

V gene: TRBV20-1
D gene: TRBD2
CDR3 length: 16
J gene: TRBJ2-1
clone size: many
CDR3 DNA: TGCAGTGCTAGAGAACCGAGCGGGAGTGTAAACAATGAGCAGTTCTTC
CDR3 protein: CSAREPSGSVNNEQFF

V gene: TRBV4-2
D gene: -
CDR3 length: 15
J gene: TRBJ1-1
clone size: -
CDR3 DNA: TGTGCCAGCAGCCAAGCAGTCGGGATGAACACTGAAGCTTTCTTT
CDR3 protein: CASSQAVGMNTEAFF

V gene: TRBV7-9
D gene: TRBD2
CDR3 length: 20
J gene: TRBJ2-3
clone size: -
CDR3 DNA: TGTGCCAGCAGCTTAGAGCCGGCGCGGCTAGCGGGAGGGCCCACAGATACGCAGTATTTT
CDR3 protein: CASSLEPARLAGGPTDTQYF

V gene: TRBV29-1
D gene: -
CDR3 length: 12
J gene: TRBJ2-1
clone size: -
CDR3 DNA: TGCAGCGTTGAATTTCTACGGAATGAGCAGTTCTTC
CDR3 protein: CSVEFLRNEQFF

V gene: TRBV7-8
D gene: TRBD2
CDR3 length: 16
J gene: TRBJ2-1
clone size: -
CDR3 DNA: TGTGCCAGCAGCCCCTCCCGACTAGCGGGATACAATGAGCAGTTCTTC
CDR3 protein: CASSPSRLAGYNEQFF

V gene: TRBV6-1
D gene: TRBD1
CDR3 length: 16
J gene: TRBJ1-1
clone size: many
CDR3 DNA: TGTGCCAGCAGGCTCCACTCGACAGGGAGTAACACTGAAGCTTTCTTT
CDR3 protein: CASRLHSTGSNTEAFF

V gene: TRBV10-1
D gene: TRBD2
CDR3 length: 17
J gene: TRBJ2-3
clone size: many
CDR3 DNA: TGCGCCAGCAGTAAAGATAGCGGGAACATAGGAGGAGATACGCAGTATTTT
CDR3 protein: CASSKDSGNIGGDTQYF

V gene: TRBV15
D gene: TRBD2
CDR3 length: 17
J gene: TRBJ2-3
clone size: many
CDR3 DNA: TGTGCCACCAGCGTCCAGACTAGCCGGGCGATCACAGATACGCAGTATTTT
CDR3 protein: CATSVQTSRAITDTQYF

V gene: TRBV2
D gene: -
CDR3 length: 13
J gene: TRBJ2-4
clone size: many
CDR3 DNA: TGTGCCAGCACTCCCGCGGCCAGTCACATTCAGTACTTC
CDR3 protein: CASTPAASHIQYF

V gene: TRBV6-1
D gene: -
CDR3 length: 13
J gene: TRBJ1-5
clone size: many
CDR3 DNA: TGTGCCAGCAGTGAACGGGGATCTCAGCCCCAGCATTTT
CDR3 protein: CASSERGSQPQHF

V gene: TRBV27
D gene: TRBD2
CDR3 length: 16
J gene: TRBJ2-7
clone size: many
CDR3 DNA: TGTGCCAGCAGCCGGCAGCAGCTAGCGGGGGAATACGTGCAGTACTTC
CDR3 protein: CASSRQQLAGEYVQYF

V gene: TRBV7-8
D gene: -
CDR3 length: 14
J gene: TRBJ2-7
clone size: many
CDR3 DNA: TGTGCCAGCAGCTTAGCCGCAGGGACCTACGAGCAGTACTTC
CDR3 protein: CASSLAAGTYEQYF

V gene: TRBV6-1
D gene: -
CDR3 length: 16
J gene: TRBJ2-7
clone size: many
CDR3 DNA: TGTGCCAGCGAATGCAAGTTTGAATCAGAGCTCTACGAGCAGTACTTC
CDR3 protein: CASECKFESELYEQYF

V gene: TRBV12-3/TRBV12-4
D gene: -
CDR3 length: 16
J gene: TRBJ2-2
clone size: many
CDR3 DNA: TGTGCCAGCAGTCTTAGTAGCGGAACGAACACCGGGGAGCTGTTTTTT
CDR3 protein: CASSLSSGTNTGELFF

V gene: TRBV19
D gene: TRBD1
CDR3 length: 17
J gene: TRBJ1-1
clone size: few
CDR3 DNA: TGTGCCAGTAGTTCGATTGTCCCGGGACAGGGCTGGACTGAAGCTTTCTTT
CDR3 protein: CASSSIVPGQGWTEAFF

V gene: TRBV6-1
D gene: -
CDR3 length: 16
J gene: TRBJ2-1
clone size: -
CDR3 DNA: TGTGCCAGCTTAGGACTGGAGAGGGCGGGGTACAATGAGCAGTTCTTC
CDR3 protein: CASLGLERAGYNEQFF

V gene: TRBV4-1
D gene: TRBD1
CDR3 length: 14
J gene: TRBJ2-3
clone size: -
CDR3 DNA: TGCGCCAGCAGCCAAGAGGGGACAGGGGATACGCAGTATTTT
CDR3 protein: CASSQEGTGDTQYF

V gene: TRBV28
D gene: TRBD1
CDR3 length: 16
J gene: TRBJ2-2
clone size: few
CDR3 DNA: TGTGCCAGCAGTCGGACAGGGGGCAGGAACACCGGGGAGCTGTTTTTT
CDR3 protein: CASSRTGGRNTGELFF

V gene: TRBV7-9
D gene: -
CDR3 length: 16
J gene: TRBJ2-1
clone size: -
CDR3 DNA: TGTGCCAGCAGCCCCAGGATCGGGGGCATGTACAATGAGCAGTTCTTC
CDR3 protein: CASSPRIGGMYNEQFF

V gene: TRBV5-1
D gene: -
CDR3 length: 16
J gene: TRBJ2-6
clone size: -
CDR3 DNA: TGTGCCAGCAGCTTCGACAGGAACTCTGGGGCCAACGTCCTGACTTTC
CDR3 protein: CASSFDRNSGANVLTF

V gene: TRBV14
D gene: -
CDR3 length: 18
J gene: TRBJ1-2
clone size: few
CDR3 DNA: TGTGCCAGCAGCCAAGACCTAGAAGGGGACGGCGGAATCTATGGCTACACCTTC
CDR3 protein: CASSQDLEGDGGIYGYTF

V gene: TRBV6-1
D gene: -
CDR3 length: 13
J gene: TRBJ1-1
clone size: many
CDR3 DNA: TGTGCCAGCAGTGAATCCCTGAACACTGAAGCTTTCTTT
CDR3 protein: CASSESLNTEAFF

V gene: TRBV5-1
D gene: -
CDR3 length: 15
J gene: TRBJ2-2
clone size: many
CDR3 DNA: TGCGCCAGCAGCCAGGACTTTCTACCCACCGGGGAGCTGTTTTTT
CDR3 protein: CASSQDFLPTGELFF

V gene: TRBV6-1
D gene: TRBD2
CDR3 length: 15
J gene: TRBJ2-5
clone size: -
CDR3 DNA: TGTGCCAGCAGCCAGCTAGCGGGAGGGCAAGAGACCCAGTACTTC
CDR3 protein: CASSQLAGGQETQYF

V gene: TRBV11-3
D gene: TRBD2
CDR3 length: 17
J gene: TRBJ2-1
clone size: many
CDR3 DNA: TGTGCCAGCAGCTCGACTAGCGGGAGTTGGGGTGGCAATGAGCAGTTCTTC
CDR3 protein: CASSSTSGSWGGNEQFF

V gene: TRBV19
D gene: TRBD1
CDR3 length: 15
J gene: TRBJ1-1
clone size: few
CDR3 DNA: TGTGCCAGTAGAGATTTCCGGACAGGTCACACTGAAGCTTTCTTT
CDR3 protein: CASRDFRTGHTEAFF

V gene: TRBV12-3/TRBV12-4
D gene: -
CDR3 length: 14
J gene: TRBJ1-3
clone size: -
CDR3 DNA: TGTGCCAGCAGACGGTCCGGCTCTGGAAACACCATATATTTT
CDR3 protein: CASRRSGSGNTIYF

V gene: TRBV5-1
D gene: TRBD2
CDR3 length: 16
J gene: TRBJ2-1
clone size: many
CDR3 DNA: TGCGCCAGCAGCTTGGATCTAGCGGGAGCCTACAATGAGCAGTTCTTC
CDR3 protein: CASSLDLAGAYNEQFF

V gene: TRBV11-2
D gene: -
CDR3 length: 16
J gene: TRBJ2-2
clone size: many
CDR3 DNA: TGTGCCAGCAGCCAGATCCGCTTCGCGAACACCGGGGAGCTGTTTTTT
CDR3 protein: CASSQIRFANTGELFF

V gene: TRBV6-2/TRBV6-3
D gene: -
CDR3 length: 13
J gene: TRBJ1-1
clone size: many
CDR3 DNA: TGTGCCAGCAGCCCTCATGGGGTTACTGAAGCTTTCTTT
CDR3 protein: CASSPHGVTEAFF

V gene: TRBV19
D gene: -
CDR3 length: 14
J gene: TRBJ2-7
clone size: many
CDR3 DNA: TGTGCCAGTAGTAACCCGGGAAGGGGCTACGAGCAGTACTTC
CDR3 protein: CASSNPGRGYEQYF

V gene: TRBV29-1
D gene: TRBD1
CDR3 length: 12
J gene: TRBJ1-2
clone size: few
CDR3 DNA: TGCAGCATTGGGGGACAGGGCTATGGCTACACCTTC
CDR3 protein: CSIGGQGYGYTF

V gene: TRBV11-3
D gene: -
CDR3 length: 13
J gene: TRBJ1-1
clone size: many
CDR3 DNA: TGTGCCAGTGGACAGAACCAGAACACTGAAGCTTTCTTT
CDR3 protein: CASGQNQNTEAFF

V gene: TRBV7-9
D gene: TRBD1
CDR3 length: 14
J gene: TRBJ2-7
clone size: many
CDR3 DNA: TGTGCCAGCAGCCCTCTACAGGGGGTGAACGAGCAGTACTTC
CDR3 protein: CASSPLQGVNEQYF

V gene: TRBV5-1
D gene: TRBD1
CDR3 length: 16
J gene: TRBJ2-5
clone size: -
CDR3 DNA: TGCGCCAGCAGCTTGGTCCCGGGACAGACACAAGAGACCCAGTACTTC
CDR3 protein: CASSLVPGQTQETQYF